This T cell receptor beta chain was identified during a study of CD8 T cells in Susac syndrome. Study-wide points: The number of individuals included in the study's TCR sequencing and HLA analysis was acknowledged as relatively small.

Note on this clonotype: The antigen remains undetermined.

CDR3 size: 11 residues. V gave up 4 bases and J gave up 4 bases, with 5 bases separating them. The V gene's germline CDR1 is SGHTS and CDR2 YDEGEE. RNA amounts of about 0.5 to 1 ug underwent reverse transcription with random hexamers. immunoSEQ multiplex PCR amplified TCR beta CDR3 across 54 Vbeta, 13 Jbeta. Each CDR3 protein is one row after TCRdb ran MiXCR on the immunoSEQ multiplex PCR reads. The table includes 180,000 or so distinct CDR3 sequences, around 94% detected once. Sequencing of TCR beta was performed on blood CD8+ T cells and on blood CD4+ T cells. Negative isolation was used for CD8+ and CD4+ T cells and FACS enrichment for TEMRA cells.

The sequence derives from a human donor in good health. The rearrangement joins TRBV5-8 to TRBJ2-5; no reliable D call. The sample was CD4+ T cells from PBMCs. For the CDR3, the DNA is TGTGCCAGCAGCATTCTAGAGACCCAGTACTTC. It encodes CASSILETQYF.